This T cell receptor beta chain stems from a study of blood T cell repertoires in COVID-19 (dated by TCRdb to the early 2020s). Regarding the study in general: The collaborator samples originated in the United States, Italy and Spain and spanned the acute and convalescent phases of COVID-19. Subjects who had been exposed to COVID-19, were actively infected with it, or had recovered from it provided the deeply sampled blood TCRbeta repertoires that made up the dataset. HLA class I and class II types, where available, came from metadata supplied by the sample provider rather than from assay-based typing. The material from the prospective study consisted of cDNA or gDNA derived from T cells, B-cell-depleted T cells, or PBMCs. The samples were drawn from two sources: the first 160 participants of the ongoing ImmuneRACE study, and approximately 1,300 subjects contributed by 6 global collaborators. The repertoires were released in a freely available public database intended as a resource for research on the immune response to SARS-CoV-2. A de-identified subject ID, COVID-19 status, age in years and sex were almost always included in the sample metadata.

Broad study findings and their caveats: How much clinical and demographic metadata was included differed by source and by participant, and the metadata was provided uncurated.

Unmatched junction bases come to 3, with V trimmed by 1 base and J by 1 base. The CDR3 spans 15 residues, from the cysteine through the phenylalanine. Only the CDR3 portion is preserved as DNA: 45 bases, with reading frame beginning at the first base. The germline V gene sets CDR1 to SNHLY and CDR2 to FYNNEI. At one collaborating source in Seattle, patients were enrolled during active infection and were followed longitudinally through the course of disease. Each collaborating institution followed its own protocols to collect whole blood in K2EDTA tubes. For TCRbeta analysis, collaborators shipped samples as frozen whole blood, isolated PBMCs, or DNA extracted from either of those sample types. The immunoSEQ Assay, a bias-controlled multiplex PCR, was used to amplify TCRbeta CDR3 regions from genomic DNA. The study's own analysis went as follows. The number of nucleated cells in each sample was estimated by amplification of reference gene primers within the assay. To quantify the absolute abundance of each unique TCRbeta CDR3 rearrangement, sequence reads were collapsed and filtered. For each sample, productive Simpson clonality was calculated as the square root of Simpson's diversity index across productive rearrangements. The immuneACCESS repertoire file appears here via TCRdb, limited to in-frame rearrangements. These files lack a portion of the clones; in checked studies, under half of the deficit traces to unresolved V genes, and the cause of the others is not known. That table furnishes V, J and clone size, whereas the DNA furnished D and trimming. In this sample the table shows over 450,000 clones, roughly nine tenths of which occur a single time. The biggest ten clones account for approximately 0.9% of the sample.

Remarks on this clone: Which antigen it targets is not known. Nothing much larger sits one base from this clone, and base qualities are not available.

Here the chain combines TRBV2 and TRBJ1-2, and 7 junction bases match TRBD1. The clonotype was recovered from a man aged 18 to 29 with COVID-19, enrolled during active disease. The sequencing sample was made of peripheral blood. In nucleotides, the sequence is TGTGCCAGCAGTGAAGTCGGGACAGATAACTATGGCTACACCTTC. This sequence encodes CASSEVGTDNYGYTF.